These 10 T cell receptor beta chains were sequenced from one sample in a study of low-dose radiotherapy and immunotherapy resistance in tumors (dated 2022 in TCRdb). This specimen's time point label, interpreted: before trial treatment. This sample was sequenced with an Illumina MiniSeq. First-strand cDNA was synthesized with Superscript III and a set of TRAV- and TRBV-specific primers, covering both TCRalpha and TCRbeta chains. TCRs were amplified with Phusion for 20 to 25 PCR cycles using a constant-region primer together with the adapter attached to the V primers. TCRdb reanalyzed the raw reads on its own, using fastp at Q25 for trimming and MiXCR for clone calling, and kept in-frame beta chains. Rows with one shared CDR3 protein collapse into an entry with the most common genes and DNA. The sample includes approximately 90,000 distinct CDR3 sequences, with roughly 9% observed a single time. The ten largest clones capture about 1% of the sample.

Specimen: PBMCs, collected before treatment. These receptors were obtained from a male donor with prostate cancer.

The sample holds many counts of this clonotype. The rearrangement links TRBV20-1 to TRBJ2-1; 9 positions agree with TRBD1. Unmatched junction bases numbered 8, after V lost 5 bases and J lost 6 bases. This CDR3 region has 14 residues. Germline assignment: CDR1 DFQATT and CDR2 SNEGSKA (reference sequence). In DNA form, the CDR3 reads TGCAGTGCTCGGGGACAGGGCCTTCCCAATGAGCAGTTCTTC. Encoded protein: CSARGQGLPNEQFF.

The sample holds many counts of this clonotype. CDR3 in DNA: TGTGCCAGCTCCCCCGGGTCCGGTAAATCCTACGAGCAGTACTTC. Amino acids: CASSPGSGKSYEQYF. The chain carries TRBV18 and TRBJ2-7; D is unclear. The CDR3 loop spans 15 amino acids. V lost 6 bases and J lost 1, with 16 bases in between. In germline, CDR1 is KGHSH, CDR2 LQKENI.

This clonotype was observed many times. J is TRBJ2-7 and V is TRBV30, with TRBD2 matching over 13 bases. CDR1 GTSNPN and CDR2 SVGIG come from the germline V gene (reference sequence). This CDR3 is 17 amino acids long. After removal of 2 bases from V and 7 bases from J, the junction contained 14 bases not matched to a gene. CDR3 bases: TGTGCCTGGAGTTTAGGACTAGCGGGAGCTCTTTCGGGAGAGCAGTACTTC. Its translation is CAWSLGLAGALSGEQYF. Supplemented by reference TRBV30 and TRBJ2-7, the full variable domain reads SQTIHQWPATLVQPVGSPLSLECTVEGTSNPNLYWYRQAAGRGLQLLFYSVGIGQISSEVPQNLSASRPQDRQFILSSKKLLLSDSGFYLCAWSLGLAGALSGEQYFGPGTRLTVT.

This clonotype was counted at least ten times. The rearrangement joins TRBV2 to TRBJ1-5, with D hard to call. This CDR3 has 14 amino acids. Per germline, CDR1 SNHLY and CDR2 FYNNEI. With 4 bases removed from V and 3 bases from J, the gap between germline ends came to 10 bases. CDR3 DNA: TGTGCCAGCAGTGTAGGGCGGAACAATCAGCCCCAGCATTTT. As protein: CASSVGRNNQPQHF.

Ten or more counts support this clonotype. The chain carries TRBV12-3 or TRBV12-4 and TRBJ2-2, with D unclear. The CDR3 sequence is 13 residues long. Trimming pared 2 bases from V and 4 bases from J, leaving 5 bases between. The CDR3 DNA reads TGTGCCAGCAGTTTACTAGGCACCGGGGAGCTGTTTTTT. Translation: CASSLLGTGELFF.

This clonotype was seen ten or more times. The genes are TRBV29-1 and TRBJ1-2; weak D call: TRBD1 (5 bases). The CDR3 runs 11 residues. Germline CDR1 SQVTM, CDR2 ANQGSEA. V lost 2 bases, J lost 8 bases, and 9 bases lay in between. Written as DNA, the CDR3 is TGCAGCGTTGAAATAGGGGTCGGCTACACCTTC. It yields the protein CSVEIGVGYTF.

This clonotype was recorded at least ten times. This sequence joins TRBV7-2 and TRBJ1-3; 9 nucleotides align to TRBD1. The CDR3 runs 15 residues. Unmatched junction bases numbered 4, after V lost 5 bases and J lost 2 bases. Germline V gene data show CDR1 as SGHTA and CDR2 as FQGNSA. CDR3 amino acids: CASSPRTGAGNTIYF. The CDR3 DNA reads TGTGCCAGCAGCCCAAGGACAGGGGCTGGAAACACCATATATTTT.

This clonotype was counted many times. The chain has TRBV13 and TRBJ1-3; the match to TRBD1 covers 7 bases. V lost 2 bases to trimming and J lost 2 bases; unmatched junction nucleotides: 9. The CDR3 runs 17 residues. The V gene's germline CDR1 is PRHDT and CDR2 FYEKMQ (reference sequence). CDR3 sequence (DNA): TGTGCCAGCAGCTTAACACTACAGGGGCGCCCTGGAAACACCATATATTTT. Amino acids: CASSLTLQGRPGNTIYF.

The rearrangement uses TRBV6-6 and TRBJ1-5; no firm D call. V was shortened by 4 bases and J by 7 bases, with 14 bases between the two germline ends. The CDR3 has 14 residues. The germline V gene has CDR1 MNHNY and CDR2 SVGAGI (reference sequence). The DNA for the CDR3 is TGTGCCAGCAGTTCCAATCCCGGTGGGCAGCCCCAGCATTTT. The encoded protein is CASSSNPGGQPQHF.

This clonotype was observed many times. The chain recombines TRBV29-1 with TRBJ2-1; D is unresolved. Deletions cut 5 bases from V and 2 bases from J, with 10 bases between. The CDR3 loop spans 13 amino acids. Germline loops: CDR1 SQVTM, CDR2 ANQGSEA. Here the CDR3 reads CSVRAEAYNEQFF. DNA for the CDR3: TGCAGCGTTAGGGCGGAAGCCTACAATGAGCAGTTCTTC.